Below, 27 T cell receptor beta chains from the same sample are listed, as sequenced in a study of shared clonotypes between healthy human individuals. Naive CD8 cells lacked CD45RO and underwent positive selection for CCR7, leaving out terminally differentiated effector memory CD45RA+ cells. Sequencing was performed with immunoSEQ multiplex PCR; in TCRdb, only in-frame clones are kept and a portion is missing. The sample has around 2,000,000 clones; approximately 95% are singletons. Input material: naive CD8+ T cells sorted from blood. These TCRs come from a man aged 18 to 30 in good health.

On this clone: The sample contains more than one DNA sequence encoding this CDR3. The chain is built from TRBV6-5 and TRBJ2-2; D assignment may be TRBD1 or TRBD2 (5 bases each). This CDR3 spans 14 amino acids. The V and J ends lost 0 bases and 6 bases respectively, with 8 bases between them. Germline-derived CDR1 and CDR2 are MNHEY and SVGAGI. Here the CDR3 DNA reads TGTGCCAGCAGTTACTCGGGGGAAGCCGGGGAGCTGTTTTTT. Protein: CASSYSGEAGELFF.

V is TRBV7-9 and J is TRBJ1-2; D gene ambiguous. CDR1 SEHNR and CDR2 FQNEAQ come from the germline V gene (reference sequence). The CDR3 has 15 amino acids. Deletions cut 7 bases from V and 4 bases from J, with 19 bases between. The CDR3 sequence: CASTLSSWEFYGYTF. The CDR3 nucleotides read TGTGCCAGCACCCTCAGCTCGTGGGAGTTCTATGGCTACACCTTC.

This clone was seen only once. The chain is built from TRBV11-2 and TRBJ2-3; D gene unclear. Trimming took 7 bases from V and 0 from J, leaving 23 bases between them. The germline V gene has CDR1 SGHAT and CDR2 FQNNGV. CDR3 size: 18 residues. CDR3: CASTPLPDELTSTDTQYF. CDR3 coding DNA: TGTGCCAGCACCCCGTTGCCGGACGAACTGACTAGCACAGATACGCAGTATTTT.

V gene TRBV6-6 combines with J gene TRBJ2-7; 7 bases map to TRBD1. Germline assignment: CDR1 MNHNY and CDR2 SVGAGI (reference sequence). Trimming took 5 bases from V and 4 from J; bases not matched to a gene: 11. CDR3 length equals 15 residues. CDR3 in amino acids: CASSGSMGQIYEQYF. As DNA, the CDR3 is TGTGCCAGCAGTGGTTCCATGGGACAGATTTACGAGCAGTACTTC.

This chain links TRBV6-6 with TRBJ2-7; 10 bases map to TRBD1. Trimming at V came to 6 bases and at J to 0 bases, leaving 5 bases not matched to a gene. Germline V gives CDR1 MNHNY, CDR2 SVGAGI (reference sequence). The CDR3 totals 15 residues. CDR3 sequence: CASREGQGLSYEQYF. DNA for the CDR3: TGTGCCAGCAGAGAGGGACAGGGGCTCTCCTACGAGCAGTACTTC.

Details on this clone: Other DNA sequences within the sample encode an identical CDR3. The CDR3 DNA reads TGTGCCAGCAGCTTGCGAGACGAGCAGTACTTC. Protein sequence: CASSLRDEQYF. This chain joins TRBV13 and TRBJ2-7; D is uncertain. Trimming pared 3 bases from V and 5 bases from J, leaving 5 bases between. Germline CDR1 PRHDT, CDR2 FYEKMQ (reference sequence). The CDR3 covers 11 residues.

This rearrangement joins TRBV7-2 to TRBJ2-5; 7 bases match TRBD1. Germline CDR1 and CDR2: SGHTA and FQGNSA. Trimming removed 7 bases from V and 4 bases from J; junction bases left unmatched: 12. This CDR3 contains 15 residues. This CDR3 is CASINVDREPETQYF. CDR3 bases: TGTGCCAGCATCAACGTAGACAGGGAACCAGAGACCCAGTACTTC.

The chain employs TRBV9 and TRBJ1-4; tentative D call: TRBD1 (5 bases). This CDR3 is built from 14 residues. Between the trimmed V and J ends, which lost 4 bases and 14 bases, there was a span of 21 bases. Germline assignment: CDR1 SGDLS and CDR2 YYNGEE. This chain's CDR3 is CASSSRREGETLFF. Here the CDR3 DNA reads TGTGCCAGCAGCTCCCGACGGGAAGGGGAAACGCTGTTTTTT.

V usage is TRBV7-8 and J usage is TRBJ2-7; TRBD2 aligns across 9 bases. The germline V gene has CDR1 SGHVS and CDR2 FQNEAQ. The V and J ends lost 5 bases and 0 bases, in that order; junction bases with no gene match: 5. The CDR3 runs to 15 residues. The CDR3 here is CASSGIAGASYEQYF. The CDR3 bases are TGTGCCAGCAGCGGAATAGCGGGGGCCTCCTACGAGCAGTACTTC.

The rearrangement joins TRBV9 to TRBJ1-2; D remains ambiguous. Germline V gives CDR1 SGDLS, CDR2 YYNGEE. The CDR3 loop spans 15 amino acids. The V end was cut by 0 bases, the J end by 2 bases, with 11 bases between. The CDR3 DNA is TGTGCCAGCAGCGTAGACAACGGCTGGAACTATGGCTACACCTTC. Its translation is CASSVDNGWNYGYTF.

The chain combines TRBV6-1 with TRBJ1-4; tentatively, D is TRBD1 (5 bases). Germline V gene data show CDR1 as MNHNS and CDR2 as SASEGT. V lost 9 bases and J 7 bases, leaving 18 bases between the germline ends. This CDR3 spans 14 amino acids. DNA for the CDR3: TGTGCCAGTAGTTTTGCGGACACGGGTGAAAAACTGTTTTTT. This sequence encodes CASSFADTGEKLFF.

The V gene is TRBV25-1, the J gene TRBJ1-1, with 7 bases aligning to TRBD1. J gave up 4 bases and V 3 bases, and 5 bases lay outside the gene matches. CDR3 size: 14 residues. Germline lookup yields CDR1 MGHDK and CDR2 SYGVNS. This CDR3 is CASSDPGGFTEAFF. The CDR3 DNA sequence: TGTGCCAGCAGTGATCCAGGGGGGTTCACTGAAGCTTTCTTT. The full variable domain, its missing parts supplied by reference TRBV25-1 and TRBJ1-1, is EADIYQTPRYLVIGTGKKITLECSQTMGHDKMYWYQQDPGMELHLIHYSYGVNSTEKGDLSSESTVSRIRTEHFPLTLESARPSHTSQYLCASSDPGGFTEAFFGQGTRLTVV.

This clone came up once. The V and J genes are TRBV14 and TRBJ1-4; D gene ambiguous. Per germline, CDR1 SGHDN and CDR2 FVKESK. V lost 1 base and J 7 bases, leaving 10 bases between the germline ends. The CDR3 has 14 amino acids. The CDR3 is CASSQGGLGEKLFF. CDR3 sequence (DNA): TGTGCCAGCAGCCAAGGGGGATTGGGTGAAAAACTGTTTTTT.

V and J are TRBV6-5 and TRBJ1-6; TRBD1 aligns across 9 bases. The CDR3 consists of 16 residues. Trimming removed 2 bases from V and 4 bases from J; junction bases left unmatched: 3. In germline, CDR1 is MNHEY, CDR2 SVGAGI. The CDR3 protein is CASSYETGGYNSPLHF. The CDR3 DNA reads TGTGCCAGCAGTTACGAGACAGGGGGTTATAATTCACCCCTCCACTTT.

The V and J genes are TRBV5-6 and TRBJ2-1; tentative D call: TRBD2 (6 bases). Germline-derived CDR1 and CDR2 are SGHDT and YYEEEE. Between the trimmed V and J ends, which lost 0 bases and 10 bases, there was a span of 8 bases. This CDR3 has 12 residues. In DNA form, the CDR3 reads TGTGCCAGCAGCTTGGAGGACTACGAGCAGTTCTTC. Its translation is CASSLEDYEQFF.

In DNA form, the CDR3 reads TGCAGCGTTTTACGGTACGGAGGGGACTATGGCTACACCTTC. Its protein product is CSVLRYGGDYGYTF. This rearrangement joins TRBV29-1 to TRBJ1-2; D possibly corresponds to TRBD1 (5 bases). The CDR3 totals 14 residues. Deletions cut 5 bases from V and 3 bases from J, with 16 bases between. Looked up from germline, CDR1 is SQVTM and CDR2 is ANQGSEA. The full variable domain, completed using reference TRBV29-1 and TRBJ1-2, is SAVISQKPSRDICQRGTSLTIQCQVDSQVTMMFWYRQQPGQSLTLIATANQGSEATYESGFVIDKFPISRPNLTFSTLTVSNMSPEDSSIYLCSVLRYGGDYGYTFGSGTRLTVV.

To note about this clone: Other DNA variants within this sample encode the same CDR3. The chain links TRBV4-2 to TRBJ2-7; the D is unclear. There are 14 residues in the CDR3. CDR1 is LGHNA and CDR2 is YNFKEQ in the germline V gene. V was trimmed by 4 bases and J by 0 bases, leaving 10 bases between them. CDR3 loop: CASSPGLSSYEQYF. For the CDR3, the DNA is TGTGCCAGCAGCCCCGGGCTCAGCTCCTACGAGCAGTACTTC.

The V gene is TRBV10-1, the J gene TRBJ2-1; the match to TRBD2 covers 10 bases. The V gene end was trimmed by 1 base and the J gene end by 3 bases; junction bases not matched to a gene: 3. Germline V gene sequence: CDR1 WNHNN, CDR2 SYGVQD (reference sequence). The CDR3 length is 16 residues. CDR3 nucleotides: TGCGCCAGCAGTGAGTTACTAGCGGGGAGCTACAATGAGCAGTTCTTC. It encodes CASSELLAGSYNEQFF.

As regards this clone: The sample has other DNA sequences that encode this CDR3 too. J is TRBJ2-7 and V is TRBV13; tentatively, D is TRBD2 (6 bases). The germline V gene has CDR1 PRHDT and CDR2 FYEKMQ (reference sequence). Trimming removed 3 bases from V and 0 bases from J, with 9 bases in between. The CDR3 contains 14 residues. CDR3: CASSFRDSSYEQYF. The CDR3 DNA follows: TGTGCCAGCAGCTTTCGGGACTCCTCCTACGAGCAGTACTTC.

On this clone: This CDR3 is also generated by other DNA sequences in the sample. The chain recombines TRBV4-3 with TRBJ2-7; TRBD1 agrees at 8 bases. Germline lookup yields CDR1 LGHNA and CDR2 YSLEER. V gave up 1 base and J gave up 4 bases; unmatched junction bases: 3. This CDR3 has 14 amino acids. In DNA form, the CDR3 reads TGCGCCAGCAGCCAAGGCAGGGGGCGATACGAGCAGTACTTC. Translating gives CASSQGRGRYEQYF.

In nucleotides, the CDR3 is TGCGCCAGCAGCCAAGATGAGGGGCGGGGGGACTACAATGAGCAGTTCTTC. Translating it yields CASSQDEGRGDYNEQFF. The chain links TRBV4-1 to TRBJ2-1; 8 nucleotides align to TRBD2. V was clipped by 0 bases and J by 3 bases; unmatched bases: 7. Germline CDR1 is MGHRA and CDR2 is YSYEKL. There are 17 residues in the CDR3.

The DNA of the CDR3 is TGTGCCAGCAGCTCATCCGAAATAACCGGGGAGCTGTTTTTT. As protein: CASSSSEITGELFF. The chain employs TRBV7-6 and TRBJ2-2; D uncertain. This CDR3 contains 14 residues. Germline CDR1 is SGHVS and CDR2 is FNYEAQ. V lost 4 bases and J lost 5, with 11 bases in between.

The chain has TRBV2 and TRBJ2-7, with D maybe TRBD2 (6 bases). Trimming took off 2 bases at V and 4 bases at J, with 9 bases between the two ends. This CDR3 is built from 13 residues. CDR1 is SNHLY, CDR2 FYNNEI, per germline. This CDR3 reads CASSELAKYEQYF. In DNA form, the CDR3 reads TGTGCCAGCAGTGAACTAGCGAAATACGAGCAGTACTTC.

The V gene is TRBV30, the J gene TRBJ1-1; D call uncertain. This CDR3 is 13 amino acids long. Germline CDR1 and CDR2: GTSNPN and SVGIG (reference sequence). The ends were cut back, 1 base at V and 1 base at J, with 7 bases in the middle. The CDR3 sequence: CAWSAEANTEAFF. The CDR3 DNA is TGTGCCTGGAGTGCAGAGGCGAACACTGAAGCTTTCTTT.

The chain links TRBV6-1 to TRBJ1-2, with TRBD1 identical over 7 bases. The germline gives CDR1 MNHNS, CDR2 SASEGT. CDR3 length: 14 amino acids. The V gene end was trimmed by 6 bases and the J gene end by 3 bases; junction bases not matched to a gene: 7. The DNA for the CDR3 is TGTGCCAGCAGGGGAAGACAGGGTGACTATGGCTACACCTTC. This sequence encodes CASRGRQGDYGYTF.

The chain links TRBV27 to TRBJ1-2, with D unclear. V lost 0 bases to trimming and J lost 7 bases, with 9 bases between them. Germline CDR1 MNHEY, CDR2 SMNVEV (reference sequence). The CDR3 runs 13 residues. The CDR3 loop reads CASSLSAGGGYTF. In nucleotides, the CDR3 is TGTGCCAGCAGTTTATCTGCAGGTGGTGGCTACACCTTC.

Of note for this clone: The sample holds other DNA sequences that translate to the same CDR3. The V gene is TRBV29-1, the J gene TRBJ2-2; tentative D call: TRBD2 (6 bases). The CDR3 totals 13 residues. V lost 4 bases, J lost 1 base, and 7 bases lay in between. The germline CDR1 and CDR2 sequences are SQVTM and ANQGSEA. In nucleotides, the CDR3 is TGCAGCGTTGCGGGAGAGAACACCGGGGAGCTGTTTTTT. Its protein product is CSVAGENTGELFF.